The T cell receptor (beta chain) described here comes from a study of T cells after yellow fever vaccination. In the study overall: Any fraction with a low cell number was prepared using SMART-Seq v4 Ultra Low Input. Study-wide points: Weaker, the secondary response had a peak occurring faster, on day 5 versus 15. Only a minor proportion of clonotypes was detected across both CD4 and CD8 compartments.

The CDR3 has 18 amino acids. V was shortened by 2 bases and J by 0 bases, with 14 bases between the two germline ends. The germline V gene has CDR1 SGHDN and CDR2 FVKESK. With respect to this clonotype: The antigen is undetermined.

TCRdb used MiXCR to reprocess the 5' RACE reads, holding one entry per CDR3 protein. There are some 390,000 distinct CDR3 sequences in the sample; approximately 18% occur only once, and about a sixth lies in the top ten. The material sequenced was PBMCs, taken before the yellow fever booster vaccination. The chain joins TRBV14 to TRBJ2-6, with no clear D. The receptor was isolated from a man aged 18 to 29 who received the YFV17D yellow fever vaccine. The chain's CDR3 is CASSQWALSISGANVLTF. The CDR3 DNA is TGTGCCAGCAGCCAATGGGCTTTGTCGATCTCTGGGGCCAACGTCCTGACTTTC.